This TCR beta chain was recovered during a study of radiotherapy plus CTLA-4 blockade in lung cancer. Repertoires were generated with immunoSEQ multiplex PCR, while TCRdb's copy carries only in-frame clones and drops some. The table records 70,000 to 90,000 clones, around nine tenths of them present only once. After removal of 5 bases from V and 10 bases from J, the junction contained 11 bases not matched to a gene. CDR3 length: 14 residues. Germline V gene lookup returns CDR1 SGHVS and CDR2 FQNEAQ. The chain combines TRBV7-8 with TRBJ2-1, with 7 bases matching TRBD1. This specimen was peripheral blood, taken from a patient treated with radiotherapy plus ipilimumab. The sequence came from a human donor with non-small cell lung cancer who had stable disease on radiotherapy plus ipilimumab. CDR3 coding DNA: TGTGCCAGCAGCCTAGGGGACAGTCTACAGGAGCAGTTCTTC. Amino acid sequence: CASSLGDSLQEQFF.